The 18 T cell receptor beta chains below come from one sample, sequenced in a study of blood T cell repertoires in COVID-19. Using immunoSEQ multiplex PCR, the repertoire was profiled, and TCRdb retains in-frame clones only, with some absent. The sample has 50,000 to 65,000 clones, roughly four fifths seen once; the top ten hold 6% to 7%. Sequencing was carried out using peripheral blood. The origin of the receptors is a woman in her forties or fifties with active or convalescent COVID-19.

J is TRBJ2-7 and V is TRBV13, with 9 bases that match TRBD2. The CDR3 runs 15 residues. V lost 4 bases and J lost 2; bases outside the gene matches: 6. Germline CDR1 and CDR2: PRHDT and FYEKMQ (reference sequence). The CDR3 here is CASSSGVAGAYEQYF. For the CDR3, the DNA is TGTGCCAGCAGCTCGGGGGTAGCGGGAGCCTACGAGCAGTACTTC.

This chain joins TRBV2 and TRBJ1-6; D is possibly TRBD1 (6 bases). Germline V gene sequence: CDR1 SNHLY, CDR2 FYNNEI. V was trimmed by 7 bases and J by 9 bases, leaving 19 bases between them. The CDR3 loop spans 15 amino acids. The CDR3 sequence: CASNSDGQSTSPLHF. The DNA of the CDR3 is TGTGCCAGCAATTCGGATGGACAGAGTACTTCACCCCTCCACTTT.

This clone was seen a few times. The chain recombines TRBV6-5 with TRBJ2-1; no clear D. The CDR3 covers 15 residues. The V and J ends lost 5 bases and 4 bases respectively, with 15 bases between them. Germline V CDR1 and CDR2: MNHEY, SVGAGI. The CDR3 is CASSTPRSRYNEQFF. The CDR3 DNA reads as TGTGCCAGCAGTACCCCGCGGTCCCGGTACAATGAGCAGTTCTTC.

Only a few counts were recorded for this clone. The CDR3 spells CASSWDSATLEAFF. The CDR3 DNA is TGCGCCAGCAGCTGGGACAGTGCCACTCTTGAAGCTTTCTTT. The J gene is TRBJ1-1, the V gene TRBV5-1; 7 bases are shared with TRBD1. CDR1 SGHRS and CDR2 YFSETQ come from the germline V gene. The CDR3 sequence is 14 residues long. The junction had 9 bases not matched to a gene; V was cut back by 3 bases and J by 7 bases. Full variable domain (outside the CDR3, taken from reference TRBV5-1 and TRBJ1-1): KAGVTQTPRYLIKTRGQQVTLSCSPISGHRSVSWYQQTPGQGLQFLFEYFSETQRNKGNFPGRFSGRQFSNSRSEMNVSTLELGDSALYLCASSWDSATLEAFFGQGTRLTVV.

The chain combines TRBV7-2 with TRBJ1-2; 8 bases map to TRBD1. This CDR3 has 15 residues. Looked up from germline, CDR1 is SGHTA and CDR2 is FQGNSA. J was trimmed by 8 bases and V by 2 bases; bases with no gene match: 10. This chain's CDR3 is CASSLRGTGGSGYTF. The DNA for the CDR3 is TGTGCCAGCAGCTTACGTGGGACAGGAGGGTCCGGCTACACCTTC. Drawing the rest from reference TRBV7-2 and TRBJ1-2, the complete variable domain is GAGVSQSPSNKVTEKGKDVELRCDPISGHTALYWYRQSLGQGLEFLIYFQGNSAPDKSGLPSDRFSAERTGGSVSTLTIQRTQQEDSAVYLCASSLRGTGGSGYTFGSGTRLTVV.

The chain carries TRBV4-3 and TRBJ1-2; maybe TRBD1 (5 bases). The V gene's germline CDR1 is LGHNA and CDR2 YSLEER. Trimming left V 0 bases short and J 1 base short, with 6 bases between. The CDR3 consists of 14 residues. The CDR3, as DNA: TGCGCCAGCAGCCAAGAGGGGGGTAACTATGGCTACACCTTC. This encodes CASSQEGGNYGYTF.

J is TRBJ2-1 and V is TRBV9; possibly TRBD2 for D (5 bases). Germline V lookup: CDR1 SGDLS, CDR2 YYNGEE. This CDR3 comprises 15 residues. Trimming took off 3 bases at V and 0 bases at J, with 10 bases between the two ends. This CDR3 is CASSADLHSYNEQFF. CDR3 nucleotide sequence: TGTGCCAGCAGCGCGGACTTACACTCCTACAATGAGCAGTTCTTC. The variable domain in full, with the rest retrieved from reference TRBV9 and TRBJ2-1, is DSGVTQTPKHLITATGQRVTLRCSPRSGDLSVYWYQQSLDQGLQFLIQYYNGEERAKGNILERFSAQQFPDLHSELNLSSLELGDSALYFCASSADLHSYNEQFFGPGTRLTVL.

The rearrangement uses TRBV10-1 and TRBJ2-7; 8 bases are a match to TRBD2. V was clipped by 6 bases and J by 4 bases; unmatched bases: 11. Germline loops: CDR1 WNHNN, CDR2 SYGVQD (reference sequence). CDR3 length: 15 amino acids. CDR3 sequence reads: CASSGKGGRIYEQYF. The DNA for the CDR3 is TGCGCCAGCAGCGGGAAAGGCGGGAGGATTTACGAGCAGTACTTC.

This chain joins TRBV20-1 and TRBJ1-2, with D unresolved. V was shortened by 3 bases and J by 4 bases, with 15 bases between the two germline ends. Germline V gene data show CDR1 as DFQATT and CDR2 as SNEGSKA (reference sequence). CDR3 length: 14 amino acids. This CDR3 is CSASEGATGYGYTF. The CDR3, as DNA: TGCAGTGCTAGTGAAGGTGCGACGGGCTATGGCTACACCTTC.

V usage is TRBV5-6 and J usage is TRBJ1-2, with 7 bases fitting TRBD1. The CDR3 is made up of 15 amino acids. Per germline, CDR1 SGHDT and CDR2 YYEEEE. The ends lost 6 bases at V and 5 bases at J; junction bases unmatched: 13. As DNA, the CDR3 is TGTGCCAGCACCCAATCCCCAGGGGGGAGGTATGGCTACACCTTC. Protein product: CASTQSPGGRYGYTF. The variable domain in full, with the rest retrieved from reference TRBV5-6 and TRBJ1-2, is DAGVTQSPTHLIKTRGQQVTLRCSPKSGHDTVSWYQQALGQGPQFIFQYYEEEERQRGNFPDRFSGHQFPNYSSELNVNALLLGDSALYLCASTQSPGGRYGYTFGSGTRLTVV.

The V call is TRBV10-3, the J call TRBJ1-5, with TRBD1 matching 8 bases. Germline values: CDR1 ENHRY, CDR2 SYGVKD. V gave up 6 bases and J gave up 3 bases; unmatched junction bases: 4. The CDR3 is 14 amino acids. DNA of the CDR3: TGTGCCATCAGCGCGGACAGGGTCAATCAGCCCCAGCATTTT. This gives the protein CAISADRVNQPQHF.

V gene TRBV6-5 combines with J gene TRBJ1-2, with 8 bases lining up with TRBD1. CDR3 length: 13 amino acids. J gave up 5 bases and V 6 bases, and 5 bases lay outside the gene matches. Per germline, CDR1 MNHEY and CDR2 SVGAGI. DNA for the CDR3: TGTGCCAGCAGCCACAGGGGGGAATATGGCTACACCTTC. Translated: CASSHRGEYGYTF.

The V gene is TRBV29-1, the J gene TRBJ1-4; 7 positions agree with TRBD1. Germline CDR1 and CDR2: SQVTM and ANQGSEA. V shed 5 bases and J 3 bases; nucleotides not matched to a gene: 3. The CDR3 covers 13 residues. CDR3 bases: TGCAGCGTTCAAGGGGGCCCTAATGAAAAACTGTTTTTT. This gives the protein CSVQGGPNEKLFF.

The J gene is TRBJ1-2, the V gene TRBV25-1, with 8 bases that match TRBD1. V shed 8 bases, J shed 3 bases, and the junction held 8 bases outside the gene matches. Germline CDR1 reads MGHDK; CDR2 reads SYGVNS. The CDR3 extends over 14 amino acids. Here the CDR3 DNA reads TGTGCCAGCGGACGGACAGGGTGGGACTATGGCTACACCTTC. It is translated as CASGRTGWDYGYTF.

The V gene is TRBV2, the J gene TRBJ1-1; weak D call: TRBD1 (6 bases). The germline V and J ends were trimmed by 3 bases and 6 bases, with 14 bases remaining between them. The CDR3 contains 14 residues. The germline V gene has CDR1 SNHLY and CDR2 FYNNEI. The CDR3 DNA reads TGTGCCAGCAGTGATGGCAGGGGCTACGCTGAAGCTTTCTTT. This gives the protein CASSDGRGYAEAFF.

This chain links TRBV9 with TRBJ1-1; TRBD1 agrees at 8 bases. Trimming removed 0 bases from V and 2 bases from J; junction bases left unmatched: 3. Germline CDR1 and CDR2: SGDLS and YYNGEE. CDR3 length: 15 amino acids. The CDR3: CASSVVDRGNTEAFF. The CDR3 DNA sequence: TGTGCCAGCAGCGTAGTAGACAGGGGAAACACTGAAGCTTTCTTT.

V usage is TRBV6-6 and J usage is TRBJ2-7; a possible D gene is TRBD1 (6 bases). From germline, CDR1 is MNHNY and CDR2 SVGAGI (reference sequence). V was cut by 5 bases and J by 13 bases, with 15 bases left in between. The length of the CDR3 is 11 residues. Written as DNA, the CDR3 is TGTGCCAGCAGTCCTGGGGCAGGGGAATACTTC. Its protein is CASSPGAGEYF.

The CDR3 loop is CASSQGTGGGTEAFF. The CDR3, as DNA: TGTGCCAGCAGCCAAGGGACAGGGGGTGGCACTGAAGCTTTCTTT. This chain connects TRBV3-1 (or the pseudogene TRBV3-2) to TRBJ1-1; 10 positions agree with TRBD1. Germline V gene sequence: CDR1 LGHDT, CDR2 YNNKEL (reference sequence). V trimming: 1 base; J trimming: 4 bases; junction bases outside the gene matches: 3. The CDR3 consists of 15 residues.